What follows are 10 T cell receptor beta chains derived from one specimen sequenced in a study of T cell repertoires in cytomegalovirus infection. These receptors are not linked to any known antigen. TCRdb processed the reads anew with MiXCR; each CDR3 protein has one entry. Found here are roughly 570,000 distinct CDR3 sequences, 40% of them singletons; the top ten hold about half. This material consisted of cultured PBMCs, taken from culture after CMV antigen stimulation. The receptors shown here come from a human donor in good health (CMV status not recorded). Some clones in this sample may be carry-over from other donors' samples.

Only a few counts were recorded for this clonotype. This chain links TRBV7-1 with TRBJ2-5, with D perhaps TRBD2 (6 bases). TRBV7-1 is an ORF; its function is uncertain. Trimming stripped 5 bases from V and 7 bases from J, with 14 bases between. This CDR3 is built from 13 residues. This CDR3 reads CASSPPGGWTQYF. As DNA, the CDR3 is TGTGCCAGCAGCCCGCCCGGGGGTTGGACCCAGTACTTC.

This clonotype was detected a few times. V gene TRBV20-1 combines with J gene TRBJ2-1, with a tentative D call TRBD1 (5 bases). Germline values: CDR1 DFQATT, CDR2 SNEGSKA (reference sequence). V lost 6 bases and J 8 bases, leaving 11 bases between the germline ends. CDR3 length equals 11 residues. CDR3 in DNA: TGCAGTGCGGAAAGGGGCTATGAGCAGTTCTTC. Amino acids: CSAERGYEQFF.

V gene TRBV7-2 combines with J gene TRBJ2-5, with 12 bases matching TRBD2. This CDR3 is 14 amino acids long. Trimming cost V 4 bases and J 7 bases; bases outside gene matches: 4. Germline V gene data show CDR1 as SGHTA and CDR2 as FQGNSA. The CDR3 coding sequence is TGTGCCAGCAGCTCGACTAGCGGGGGCGGGACCCAGTACTTC. Residues: CASSSTSGGGTQYF.

J is TRBJ2-2 and V is TRBV7-2, with 9 positions matching TRBD1. The trim removed 5 bases at V and 5 bases at J, leaving 12 bases unmatched. CDR1 and CDR2 from the germline V gene are SGHTA and FQGNSA. CDR3 length: 17 amino acids. The CDR3 DNA is TGTGCCAGCAGCCGAGATTTAACAGGGGGCCGGACCGGGGAGCTGTTTTTT. It translates to CASSRDLTGGRTGELFF.

This chain connects TRBV4-1 to TRBJ2-7; 9 bases agree with TRBD2. Germline-derived CDR1 and CDR2 are MGHRA and YSYEKL. Trimming cost V 3 bases and J 7 bases; bases outside gene matches: 7. The CDR3 is 14 amino acids. Here the CDR3 reads CASSQAGGTKEQYF. In DNA form, the CDR3 reads TGCGCCAGCAGCCAGGCGGGGGGGACTAAGGAGCAGTACTTC.

The gene calls are TRBV5-5 and TRBJ2-1; D gene ambiguous. V was pared by 4 bases and J by 0 bases, with 8 bases between. The CDR3 extends over 14 amino acids. Germline V gene data show CDR1 as SGHKS and CDR2 as YYEKEE (reference sequence). The CDR3 DNA follows: TGTGCCAGCAGCGCCTGGAGCTCCTACAATGAGCAGTTCTTC. Translated, it gives CASSAWSSYNEQFF.

The gene calls are TRBV7-9 and TRBJ2-1; TRBD2 agrees at 8 bases. The V and J ends lost 6 bases and 2 bases, in that order; junction bases with no gene match: 9. The CDR3 runs to 16 residues. The germline V gene has CDR1 SEHNR and CDR2 FQNEAQ (reference sequence). The CDR3 here is CASRKLSGLAYNEQFF. The CDR3 nucleotides are TGTGCCAGCAGGAAACTCTCGGGACTAGCCTACAATGAGCAGTTCTTC.

This clonotype was observed a single time. J is TRBJ2-7 and V is TRBV7-8, with D possibly TRBD2 on 6 matching bases. This CDR3 region has 16 residues. Germline CDR1 SGHVS, CDR2 FQNEAQ. V lost 0 bases and J lost 3, with 15 bases in between. The CDR3 protein is CASSLARSGRSYEQYF. CDR3 DNA sequence: TGTGCCAGCAGCTTAGCGCGGTCCGGGAGAAGCTACGAGCAGTACTTC.

This clonotype was detected a few times. The rearrangement joins TRBV6-1 to TRBJ1-6; no firm D call. The CDR3 length is 14 residues. Germline V gene sequence: CDR1 MNHNS, CDR2 SASEGT. Trimming pared 3 bases from V and 7 bases from J, leaving 10 bases between. The CDR3 is CASSDRFENSPLHF. The CDR3 DNA reads as TGTGCCAGCAGTGACAGGTTTGAGAATTCACCCCTCCACTTT.

In its sample, this clonotype was seen a few times. The CDR3 DNA follows: TGTGCCAGCAGCACGGGGGACCACAGGGCAGATACGCAGTATTTT. It is translated as CASSTGDHRADTQYF. V gene TRBV7-8 combines with J gene TRBJ2-3; D is perhaps TRBD1 or TRBD2 (6 bases each). Germline values: CDR1 SGHVS, CDR2 FQNEAQ. V lost 5 bases to trimming and J lost 4 bases, with 16 bases between them. This CDR3 is built from 15 residues. The full variable domain, completed using reference TRBV7-8 and TRBJ2-3, is GAGVSQSPRYKVAKRGQDVALRCDPISGHVSLFWYQQALGQGPEFLTYFQNEAQLDKSGLPSDRFFAERPEGSVSTLKIQRTQQEDSAVYLCASSTGDHRADTQYFGPGTRLTVL.